This is a list of T cell receptor beta chains from one sample in a study of metastatic and nonmetastatic thyroid tumors. TCRdb re-called clones via MiXCR from the PCR reads. This table has almost 70,000 clones, 13% to 15% appearing once. Sequenced material: blood. These receptors were collected from a male donor with papillary thyroid cancer or a benign thyroid nodule (not recorded which). Some clones in this sample may be carry-over from other donors' samples. CDR3s include the opening cysteine and the closing phenylalanine or tryptophan. D genes are given only for firm matches. Size values are once, few and many counts, or a class for expanded clones, and some rows have none.

j_call d_call v_call clone_size cdr3_nt cdr3_aa
TRBJ2-6 - TRBV19 few TGTGCCAGTTACGCGGGCTCTGGGTCCAACTTCCTGACTTTC CASYAGSGSNFLTF
TRBJ2-1 TRBD2 TRBV18 many TGTGCCAGCTCACGAATAACTAGCGGCAATGAGCAGTTCTTC CASSRITSGNEQFF
TRBJ1-1 - TRBV30 few TGTGCCTGGAGTGGAACGGCGGGCGAAGCTTTCTTT CAWSGTAGEAFF
TRBJ1-1 - TRBV2 many TGTGCCAGCAGTCGGGAGCAGGGGATGAACACTGAAGCTTTCTTT CASSREQGMNTEAFF
TRBJ2-1 TRBD2 TRBV29-1 few TGCAGCACCCGGGGGGGAGACAGGTCCTACAATGAGCAGTTCTTC CSTRGGDRSYNEQFF
TRBJ2-1 TRBD2 TRBV7-3 once TGTGCCAGCAGCTTAAGAGTTATTCGGACTAGCGGGAGGACCGACAATGAGCAGTTCTTC CASSLRVIRTSGRTDNEQFF
TRBJ1-1 - TRBV28 many TGTGCCAGCAGTTTTCCAGGGCGATCTGAAGCTTTCTTT CASSFPGRSEAFF
TRBJ1-2 - TRBV30 - TGTGCCTGGAGTGTAGGACCAGCCTATGGCTACACCTTC CAWSVGPAYGYTF
TRBJ2-5 TRBD2 TRBV27 - TGTGCCAGCAGTACTACCAGCGGGGGCTTTAAGACCCAGTACTTC CASSTTSGGFKTQYF
TRBJ1-5 - TRBV20-1 many TGCAGTGCTCTACCGGCAGGTCAGCCCCAGCATTTT CSALPAGQPQHF
TRBJ2-2 TRBD1 TRBV12-3/TRBV12-4 few TGTGCCAGCAGACTGGGGACAGGGCGTGTGAACACCGGGGAGCTGCTTTTT CASRLGTGRVNTGELLF
TRBJ1-1 - TRBV19 many TGTGCCAGTAGTATACACTTAACGGCGGGCACTGAAGCTTTCTTT CASSIHLTAGTEAFF
TRBJ2-2 TRBD2 TRBV27 - TGTGCCAGCATCCGACTAGCGTGGTCCTTCCAGACCGGGGAGCTGTTTTTT CASIRLAWSFQTGELFF
TRBJ2-3 TRBD2 TRBV4-1 many TGCGCCAGCAGCCAAGGGCTAGCGGGAGGGCCGACAGATACGCAGTATTTT CASSQGLAGGPTDTQYF
TRBJ2-7 - TRBV20-1 few TGCAGTGCCCCCTCCCCAGCGGCAGGCAACTACGGGCAGTACTTC CSAPSPAAGNYGQYF
TRBJ2-7 - TRBV6-6 many TGTGCCAGCAGTTACGGAGGGGCAGGCTACGAGCAGTACTTC CASSYGGAGYEQYF
TRBJ2-7 TRBD1 TRBV5-1 once TGCGCCAGCAGCTTGGAAAGAGGGACAGTTTACGGGCAGTACTTC CASSLERGTVYGQYF
TRBJ2-4 TRBD2 TRBV15 many TGTGCCACCAGCAGAGTAGGCGGGAGGGCCTGGACCAAAAACATTCAGTACTTC CATSRVGGRAWTKNIQYF
TRBJ1-1 - TRBV7-3 many TGTGCCAGCGGCGCTGGGTGGAACACTGAAGCTTTCTTT CASGAGWNTEAFF
TRBJ2-3 - TRBV12-3/TRBV12-4 few TGTGCCAGCAGTTTAATCAGCACGGCAGATACGCAGTATTTT CASSLISTADTQYF
TRBJ1-5 - TRBV20-1 many TGCAGTGCTAGGGACAGAACAAGGCCATATAGCAATCAGCCCCAGCATTTT CSARDRTRPYSNQPQHF
TRBJ2-1 TRBD2 TRBV6-1 many TGTGCCAGCACTCGGGGAGGGCCGGGGAATGAGCAGTTCTTC CASTRGGPGNEQFF
TRBJ1-2 TRBD1 TRBV9 many TGTGCCAGCAGGGGTCAGGGGGCGGATGGCTACACCTTC CASRGQGADGYTF
TRBJ2-1 TRBD2 TRBV3-1 many TGTGCCAGCAGCCGCCACTCTCTAGCGGGAGGGGGTGATGAGCAGTTCTTC CASSRHSLAGGGDEQFF
TRBJ2-7 - TRBV18 many TGTGCCAGCTCCTTAAGATCCAATATTGGAGCCTACGAGCAGTACTTC CASSLRSNIGAYEQYF
TRBJ2-1 TRBD1 TRBV7-3 many TGTGCCAGCAGCTTAGGACAGGGCTCCTACAATGAGCAGTTCTTC CASSLGQGSYNEQFF
TRBJ2-5 TRBD2 TRBV11-2 many TGTGCCAGCAGCTTAGAGGGACTAGCGGGAGGAGGGGAGACCCAGTACTTC CASSLEGLAGGGETQYF
TRBJ2-2 TRBD2 TRBV3-1 - TGTGCCAGCAGCCAGAGAAGGTCTAGCGGGCGCACCGGGGAGCTGTTTTTT CASSQRRSSGRTGELFF
TRBJ1-1 - TRBV12-3/TRBV12-4 many TGTGCCAGCAGTTTAACGTGGGCGGAAACTGAAGCTTTCTTT CASSLTWAETEAFF
TRBJ2-1 - TRBV6-1 many TGTGCCAGCGGATCTCGGGGCCGTAAGAATGATGAGCAGTTCTTC CASGSRGRKNDEQFF
TRBJ1-1 - TRBV7-8 many TGTGCCAGCATGAACACTGAAGCTTTCTTT CASMNTEAFF
TRBJ1-2 TRBD1 TRBV7-8 many TGTGCCAGCAGCTCATTGGGGACAGGGGTTCGAGGCTACACCTTC CASSSLGTGVRGYTF
TRBJ1-5 - TRBV15 few TGTGCAACCAGCAACAGGGTCAGCGGCAATCAGCACCAGCATTTT CATSNRVSGNQHQHF
TRBJ2-2 TRBD2 TRBV9 - TGTGCCAGCAGCGTAGTTGTTGGTGGGAGGGCCTGCTTCCGGGAGCTGTTTTTT CASSVVVGGRACFRELFF
TRBJ2-6 - TRBV6-1 few TGTGCCAGCAGTGAGGGTTCTGGGGCCAACGTCCCGACTTTC CASSEGSGANVPTF
TRBJ2-2 - TRBV4-2 many TGTGCCAGCAGCCAGGGCGAGACAGGCGGGGAGCTGTTTTTT CASSQGETGGELFF
TRBJ2-1 - TRBV7-7 many TGTGCTAGCAGCCATCGAGAATACAATGAGCAGTTCTTC CASSHREYNEQFF
TRBJ2-5 - TRBV5-1 many TGCGCCAGCAGCTTGGAGAGCCCTTTAAAAGAGACCCAGTACTTC CASSLESPLKETQYF
TRBJ2-3 TRBD2 TRBV6-1 few TGTGCCAGCAGAAGACTAGCGGGAGTGAGCACAGATACGCAGTATTTT CASRRLAGVSTDTQYF
TRBJ2-2 - TRBV7-6 many TGTGCCAGCAGCTTAGACGAGATCACCGGGGAGCTGTTTTTT CASSLDEITGELFF
TRBJ2-7 - TRBV5-1 - TGCGCCAGCAGCCCCGGGCCCGAACGTGAATACGAGCAGTACTTC CASSPGPEREYEQYF
TRBJ2-1 TRBD2 TRBV28 many TGTGCCAGCAGTCCCGCTAGCGGGGATATGAATGAGCAGTTCTTC CASSPASGDMNEQFF
TRBJ2-5 TRBD2 TRBV11-1 many TGTGCCAGCAGCTTATACGGGGAGGGGGAGACCCAGTACTTC CASSLYGEGETQYF
TRBJ2-7 - TRBV7-7 - TGTGCTAGCAGCTTAGGGGCAGGTCCCTACGAGCAGTACTTC CASSLGAGPYEQYF
TRBJ1-2 - TRBV6-2/TRBV6-3 few TGTGCCGGCACTCCGATTGGAGACTATGGATACACCTTC CAGTPIGDYGYTF
TRBJ2-5 - TRBV10-2 few TGCGCCAGCAGCACAGGGTGGGGAGAGACCCAGTACTTC CASSTGWGETQYF
TRBJ2-3 - TRBV7-9 few TGTGCCAGCAGCTTGGGGCTAGGCACAGATACGCAGTATTTT CASSLGLGTDTQYF
TRBJ2-1 TRBD2 TRBV10-1 few TGCGCCATCAGCGTTTTAGGCGGGGAGGGCTCTTGGGAGCAGTTCTTC CAISVLGGEGSWEQFF
TRBJ1-4 - TRBV20-1 many TGCAGTGCCGAACGGGCTCCGCGGGAAAAACTGTTTTTT CSAERAPREKLFF
TRBJ1-2 TRBD1 TRBV28 many TGTGCCAGCAGTTCACAGGGGGCCGAGCCGGGGGGTGGCTACACCTTC CASSSQGAEPGGGYTF
TRBJ1-2 - TRBV27 many TGTGCCAGCAGTTCGACAGCGGGCTATGGCTACACCTTC CASSSTAGYGYTF
TRBJ2-7 - TRBV6-2/TRBV6-3 many TGTGCCAGCAGTTCGGGGACCCGGTACGAGCAGTACTTC CASSSGTRYEQYF
TRBJ2-7 - TRBV30 many TGTGCCTGGAGTGGTAGACAGGCGATCTACGAGCAGTACTTC CAWSGRQAIYEQYF
TRBJ2-3 - TRBV28 many TGTGCCAGCAGGAAGGACAGCACAGATACGCAGTATTTT CASRKDSTDTQYF